These 21 T cell receptor beta chains originate from one sample sequenced in a study of shared clonotypes between healthy human individuals. TCRdb's copy holds only in-frame clones and misses some; the assay was immunoSEQ multiplex PCR. In the table there are almost 750,000 clones, over 60% of which are singletons. Source material: memory CD4+ T cells sorted from blood. Subset denoted: CD45RA-negative fraction. The receptors derive from a woman aged 25-40 years in good health.

The J gene is TRBJ2-1, the V gene TRBV6-4; tentatively, D is TRBD2 (6 bases). Trimming took off 0 bases at V and 9 bases at J, with 15 bases between the two ends. CDR3 length: 15 amino acids. Germline-derived CDR1 and CDR2 are MRHNA and SNTAGT. As DNA, the CDR3 is TGTGCCAGCAGTGACTCTGTCCGCGGGACTGTTGAGCAGTTCTTC. As protein: CASSDSVRGTVEQFF.

The chain recombines TRBV18 with TRBJ1-4; TRBD1 matches at 7 bases. This CDR3 is built from 15 residues. Trimming at V came to 3 bases and at J to 6 bases, leaving 7 bases not matched to a gene. Germline V gives CDR1 KGHSH, CDR2 LQKENI. For the CDR3, the DNA is TGTGCCAGCTCACCGTGGACAGGCGGAGATGAAAAACTGTTTTTT. Residues: CASSPWTGGDEKLFF.

This rearrangement joins TRBV27 to TRBJ1-6, with 7 bases aligning to TRBD1. The CDR3 is made up of 14 amino acids. CDR1 is MNHEY, CDR2 SMNVEV, per germline (reference sequence). V lost 5 bases, J lost 10 bases, and 8 bases stayed unmatched. CDR3 region: CASSRTGQVSPLHF. The CDR3, as DNA: TGTGCCAGCAGTCGGACAGGACAGGTCTCACCCCTCCACTTT.

The V call is TRBV5-1, the J call TRBJ1-5, with D possibly being TRBD1 (6 bases). Germline assignment: CDR1 SGHRS and CDR2 YFSETQ. Trimming cost V 4 bases and J 0 bases, with 17 bases left between them. This CDR3 is built from 17 residues. CDR3 sequence reads: CASSPGWGAYSNQPQHF. The CDR3 nucleotides are TGCGCCAGCAGCCCCGGATGGGGGGCTTATAGCAATCAGCCCCAGCATTTT.

The V and J genes are TRBV5-1 and TRBJ1-3; perhaps TRBD1 as D (6 bases). The V end was cut by 3 bases, the J end by 4 bases, with 23 bases between. The CDR3 runs 18 residues. Looked up from germline, CDR1 is SGHRS and CDR2 is YFSETQ. For the CDR3, the DNA is TGCGCCAGCAGCTCCCACCTGACAGGCGCTCAACAAGGAAACACCATATATTTT. Amino acid sequence: CASSSHLTGAQQGNTIYF. Supplemented by reference TRBV5-1 and TRBJ1-3, the full variable domain reads KAGVTQTPRYLIKTRGQQVTLSCSPISGHRSVSWYQQTPGQGLQFLFEYFSETQRNKGNFPGRFSGRQFSNSRSEMNVSTLELGDSALYLCASSSHLTGAQQGNTIYFGEGSWLTVV.

The chain recombines TRBV28 with TRBJ1-2, with a possible D match to TRBD1 (6 bases). The CDR3 has 15 residues. Trimming shortened V by 5 bases and J by 0 bases, and 13 bases separated the two germline ends. CDR1 and CDR2 from the germline V gene are MDHEN and SYDVKM. The DNA for the CDR3 is TGTGCCAGCAGTCCACAGGGCTTAGCTAACTATGGCTACACCTTC. It encodes CASSPQGLANYGYTF.

The genes are TRBV7-8 and TRBJ2-1; 9 nucleotides agree with TRBD1. This CDR3 has 15 residues. The V gene's germline CDR1 is SGHVS and CDR2 FQNEAQ. The trim removed 5 bases at V and 2 bases at J, leaving 4 bases unmatched. As DNA, the CDR3 is TGTGCCAGCAGCGTAGACAGGGGGACCTACAATGAGCAGTTCTTC. Protein product: CASSVDRGTYNEQFF.

The chain joins TRBV6-1 to TRBJ1-5; possibly TRBD1 for D (5 bases). The CDR3 loop spans 14 amino acids. Trimming cost V 6 bases and J 6 bases, with 15 bases left between them. CDR1 and CDR2 from the germline V gene are MNHNS and SASEGT. CDR3 DNA: TGTGCCAGCAGGCAGGGCCGCGTCACTCAGCCCCAGCATTTT. It codes for CASRQGRVTQPQHF.

V and J are TRBV28 and TRBJ2-7; 11 bases are shared with TRBD2. CDR1 is MDHEN and CDR2 is SYDVKM in the germline V gene. This CDR3 is 15 amino acids long. V shed 3 bases, J shed 3 bases, and the junction held 4 bases outside the gene matches. The DNA for the CDR3 is TGTGCCAGCAGTTTCGGTCTAGCGGGGGGCTACGAGCAGTACTTC. Its protein product is CASSFGLAGGYEQYF.

The gene calls are TRBV27 and TRBJ2-1, with D possibly TRBD2 on 6 matching bases. Germline values: CDR1 MNHEY, CDR2 SMNVEV (reference sequence). Trimming shortened V by 6 bases and J by 10 bases, and 16 bases separated the two germline ends. This CDR3 has 13 amino acids. The CDR3 sequence is CASRLAGTGEQFF. The DNA for the CDR3 is TGTGCCAGCAGATTGGCGGGGACGGGAGAGCAGTTCTTC.

The V call is TRBV6-5, the J call TRBJ2-5, with TRBD1 as a possible D gene (7 bases). V shed 4 bases and J shed 2 bases, with 17 bases lying between them. The germline CDR1 and CDR2 sequences are MNHEY and SVGAGI. CDR3 length equals 16 residues. This chain's CDR3 is CASSSKPQGGQETQYF. The CDR3 DNA reads as TGTGCCAGCAGTTCGAAACCGCAGGGGGGACAAGAGACCCAGTACTTC.

CDR3 protein: CASSLRTSGSSSYEQYF. The CDR3 DNA sequence: TGTGCCAGCAGCTTAAGGACTAGCGGGAGTAGTTCCTACGAGCAGTACTTC. The chain has TRBV11-2 and TRBJ2-7, with 13 nucleotides matching TRBD2. CDR1 and CDR2 from the germline V gene are SGHAT and FQNNGV. CDR3 size: 17 residues. Trimming at V came to 2 bases and at J to 1 base, leaving 5 bases not matched to a gene.

This clone appeared a few times. The J gene is TRBJ2-6, the V gene TRBV28; D possibly corresponds to TRBD1 (5 bases). In germline, CDR1 is MDHEN, CDR2 SYDVKM. This CDR3 has 16 amino acids. Trimming stripped 6 bases from V and 0 bases from J, with 12 bases between. In nucleotides, the CDR3 is TGTGCCAGCAGCTGGGGCAGTGGCTCTGGGGCCAACGTCCTGACTTTC. It is translated as CASSWGSGSGANVLTF.

This chain connects TRBV10-3 to TRBJ2-2, with TRBD1 identical over 12 bases. The CDR3 has 16 amino acids. Germline assignment: CDR1 ENHRY and CDR2 SYGVKD. With V trimmed by 0 bases and J by 7 bases, 3 bases remained unmatched. The CDR3 coding sequence is TGTGCCATCAGTGAGTCGGGACAGGGGGCAAACGGGGAGCTGTTTTTT. Its protein is CAISESGQGANGELFF.

The rearrangement uses TRBV6-5 and TRBJ2-7, with unresolved D. V lost 1 base to trimming and J lost 7 bases, with 5 bases between them. The CDR3 runs to 11 residues. Germline lookup yields CDR1 MNHEY and CDR2 SVGAGI. As DNA, the CDR3 is TGTGCCAGCAGTTACTTGAGGGAGCAGTACTTC. It is translated as CASSYLREQYF.

The chain carries TRBV29-1 and TRBJ2-6, with D tentatively TRBD1 or TRBD2 (5 bases each). The V gene lost 4 bases and the J gene lost 0 bases, with 10 bases spanning the gap. The CDR3 covers 15 residues. From germline, CDR1 is SQVTM and CDR2 ANQGSEA. CDR3 sequence reads: CSVVGRNSGANVLTF. In DNA, the CDR3 is TGCAGCGTTGTGGGACGAAACTCTGGGGCCAACGTCCTGACTTTC.

The V gene is TRBV30, the J gene TRBJ1-2; TRBD1 is a possible D gene (6 bases). With 4 bases removed from V and 0 bases from J, the gap between germline ends came to 15 bases. The CDR3 runs 15 residues. Per germline, CDR1 GTSNPN and CDR2 SVGIG (reference sequence). CDR3 sequence: CAWTPNGTPNYGYTF. The CDR3 coding sequence is TGTGCCTGGACTCCTAATGGGACACCTAACTATGGCTACACCTTC.

In this sample, this clone turned up once. The V gene is TRBV7-2, the J gene TRBJ2-7; 11 bases line up with TRBD1. Germline-derived CDR1 and CDR2 are SGHTA and FQGNSA. The CDR3 loop spans 15 amino acids. The V segment lost 5 bases and the J segment 5 bases; nucleotides outside the gene matches: 8. In DNA form, the CDR3 reads TGTGCCAGCAGCCCCCGCCAGGGACAGGGGGACGAGCAGTACTTC. This sequence encodes CASSPRQGQGDEQYF.

The chain recombines TRBV28 with TRBJ1-1; D remains ambiguous. Trimming left V 7 bases short and J 1 base short, with 10 bases between. Looked up from germline, CDR1 is MDHEN and CDR2 is SYDVKM. The CDR3 is 13 residues long. The CDR3 bases are TGTGCCAGCACGGAAGTCAGGAACACTGAAGCTTTCTTT. Residues: CASTEVRNTEAFF.

V usage is TRBV30 and J usage is TRBJ2-3; 10 positions agree with TRBD2. The CDR3 consists of 17 residues. V was clipped by 3 bases and J by 3 bases; unmatched bases: 12. Looked up from germline, CDR1 is GTSNPN and CDR2 is SVGIG (reference sequence). CDR3 sequence: CAWSDLGAGGRTDTQYF. CDR3 bases: TGTGCCTGGAGCGATCTCGGAGCGGGAGGGAGGACAGATACGCAGTATTTT.

This chain uses TRBV18 with TRBJ1-1, with a tentative D call TRBD1 (6 bases). The CDR3 runs 17 residues. Looked up from germline, CDR1 is KGHSH and CDR2 is LQKENI. Trimming removed 0 bases from V and 1 base from J, with 15 bases in between. Here the CDR3 DNA reads TGTGCCAGCTCACCACCCCGACAGGTTTCGGGGAACACTGAAGCTTTCTTT. Translated: CASSPPRQVSGNTEAFF.